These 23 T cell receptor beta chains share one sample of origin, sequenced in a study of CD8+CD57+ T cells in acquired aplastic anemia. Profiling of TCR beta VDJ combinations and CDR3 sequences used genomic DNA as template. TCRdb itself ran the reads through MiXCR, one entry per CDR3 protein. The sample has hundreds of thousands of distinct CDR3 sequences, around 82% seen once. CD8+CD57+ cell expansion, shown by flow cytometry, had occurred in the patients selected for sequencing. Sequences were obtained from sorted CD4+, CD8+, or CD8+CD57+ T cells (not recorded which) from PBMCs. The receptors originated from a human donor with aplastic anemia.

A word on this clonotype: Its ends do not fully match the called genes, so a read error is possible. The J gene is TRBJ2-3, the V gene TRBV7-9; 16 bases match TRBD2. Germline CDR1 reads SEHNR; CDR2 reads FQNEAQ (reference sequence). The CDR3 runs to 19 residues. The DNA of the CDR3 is TGCGCCAGCAGCCCATTGGGACTAGCGGGGGGGACTAGCACAGATACGCAGTATTTT. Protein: CASSPLGLAGGTSTDTQYF.

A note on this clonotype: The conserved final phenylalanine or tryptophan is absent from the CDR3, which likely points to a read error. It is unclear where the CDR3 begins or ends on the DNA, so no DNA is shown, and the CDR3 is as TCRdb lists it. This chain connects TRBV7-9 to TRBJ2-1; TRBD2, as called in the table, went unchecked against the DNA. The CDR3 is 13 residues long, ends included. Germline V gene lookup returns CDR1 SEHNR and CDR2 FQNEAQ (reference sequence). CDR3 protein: CASSDGGIQIQTI.

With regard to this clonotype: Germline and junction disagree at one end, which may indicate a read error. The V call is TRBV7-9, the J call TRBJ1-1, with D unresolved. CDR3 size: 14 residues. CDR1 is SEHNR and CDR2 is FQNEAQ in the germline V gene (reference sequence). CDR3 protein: CASSLAGSYADNVF. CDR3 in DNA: TGTGCCAGCAGCTTAGCGGGTAGCTACGCTGACAACGTCTTT.

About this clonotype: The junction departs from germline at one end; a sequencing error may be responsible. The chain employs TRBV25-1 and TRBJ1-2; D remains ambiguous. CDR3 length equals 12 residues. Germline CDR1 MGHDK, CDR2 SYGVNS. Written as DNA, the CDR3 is TGTGCCAGCAAAGTCCCTAACTATGAGTACAACTTC. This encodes CASKVPNYEYNF.

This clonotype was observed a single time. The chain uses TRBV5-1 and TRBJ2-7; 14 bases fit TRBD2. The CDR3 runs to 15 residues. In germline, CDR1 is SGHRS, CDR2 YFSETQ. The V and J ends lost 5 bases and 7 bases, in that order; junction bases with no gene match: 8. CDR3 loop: CASRPWGLAGVEQYF. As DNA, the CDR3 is TGCGCCAGCAGACCCTGGGGACTAGCGGGAGTGGAGCAGTACTTC.

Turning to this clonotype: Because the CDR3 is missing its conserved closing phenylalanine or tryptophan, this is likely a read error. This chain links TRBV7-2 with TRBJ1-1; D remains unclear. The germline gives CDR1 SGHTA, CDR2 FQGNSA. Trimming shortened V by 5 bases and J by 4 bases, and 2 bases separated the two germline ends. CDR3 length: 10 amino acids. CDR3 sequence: CASSLTEAFS. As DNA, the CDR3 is TGTGCCAGCAGCCTCACTGAAGCTTTCTCT.

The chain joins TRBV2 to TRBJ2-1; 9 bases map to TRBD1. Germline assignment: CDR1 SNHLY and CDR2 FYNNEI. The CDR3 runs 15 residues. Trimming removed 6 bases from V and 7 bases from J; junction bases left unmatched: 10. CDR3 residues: CASRPGTGYYNEQFF. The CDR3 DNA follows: TGTGCCAGCAGGCCAGGGACAGGGTATTATAATGAGCAGTTCTTC.

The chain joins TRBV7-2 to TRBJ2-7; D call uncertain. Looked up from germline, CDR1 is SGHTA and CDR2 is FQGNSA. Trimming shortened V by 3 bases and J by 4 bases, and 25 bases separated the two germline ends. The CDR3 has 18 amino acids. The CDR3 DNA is TGTGCCAGCAGCTTTGCTGCAGGCGCCGCAGCCCTTTCTTACGAGCAGTACGTC. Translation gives CASSFAAGAAALSYEQYV.

CDR3 region: CASSSGTGYNEQFF. CDR3 DNA sequence: TGTGCCAGCAGCTCCGGGACAGGTTACAATGAGCAGTTCTTC. J is TRBJ2-1 and V is TRBV11-3; 8 positions match TRBD1. This CDR3 has 14 amino acids. The ends lost 4 bases at V and 4 bases at J; junction bases unmatched: 3. Germline values: CDR1 SGHNT, CDR2 YENEEA.

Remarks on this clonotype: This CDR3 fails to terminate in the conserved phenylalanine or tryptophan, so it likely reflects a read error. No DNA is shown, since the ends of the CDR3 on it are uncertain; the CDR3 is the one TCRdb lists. The CDR3: CASSDGSVTQYFV. The genes are TRBV9 and TRBJ2-1. CDR1 and CDR2 from the germline V gene are SGDLS and YYNGEE. Counting both end residues, the CDR3 totals 13 amino acids.

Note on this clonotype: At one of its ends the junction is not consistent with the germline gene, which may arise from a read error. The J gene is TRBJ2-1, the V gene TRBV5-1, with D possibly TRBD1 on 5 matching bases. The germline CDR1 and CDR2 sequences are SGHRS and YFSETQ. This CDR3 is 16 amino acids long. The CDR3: CASSLDQGSEYNEQSF. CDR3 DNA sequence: TGCGCCAGCAGCTTGGACCAGGGATCGGAGTACAATGAGCAGTCCTTC. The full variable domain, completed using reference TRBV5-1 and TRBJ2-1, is KAGVTQTPRYLIKTRGQQVTLSCSPISGHRSVSWYQQTPGQGLQFLFEYFSETQRNKGNFPGRFSGRQFSNSRSEMNVSTLELGDSALYLCASSLDQGSEYNEQSFGPGTRLTVL.

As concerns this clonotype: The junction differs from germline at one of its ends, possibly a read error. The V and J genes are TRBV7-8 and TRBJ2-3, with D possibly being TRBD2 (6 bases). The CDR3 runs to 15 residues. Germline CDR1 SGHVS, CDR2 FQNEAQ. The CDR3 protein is CASSLAGGRDAQYYF. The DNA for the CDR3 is TGTGCCAGCAGCTTAGCGGGGGGTCGCGATGCGCAGTATTACTTC. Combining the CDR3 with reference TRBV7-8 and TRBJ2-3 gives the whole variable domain GAGVSQSPRYKVAKRGQDVALRCDPISGHVSLFWYQQALGQGPEFLTYFQNEAQLDKSGLPSDRFFAERPEGSVSTLKIQRTQQEDSAVYLCASSLAGGRDAQYYFGPGTRLTVL.

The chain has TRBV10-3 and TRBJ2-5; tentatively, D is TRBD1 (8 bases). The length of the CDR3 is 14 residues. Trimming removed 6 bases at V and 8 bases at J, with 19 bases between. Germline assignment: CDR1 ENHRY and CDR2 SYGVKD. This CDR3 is CAIRYRGGQATQYF. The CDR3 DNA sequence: TGTGCCATCAGGTACAGGGGGGGCCAAGCTACCCAGTACTTC.

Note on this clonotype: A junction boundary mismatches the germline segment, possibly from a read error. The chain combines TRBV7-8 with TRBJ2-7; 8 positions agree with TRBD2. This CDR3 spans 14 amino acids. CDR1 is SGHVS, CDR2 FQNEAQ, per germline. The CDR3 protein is CASNLTGGAYEQYF. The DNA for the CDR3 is TGTGCCAGCAACTTAACGGGGGGGGCCTACGAGCAGTATTTC.

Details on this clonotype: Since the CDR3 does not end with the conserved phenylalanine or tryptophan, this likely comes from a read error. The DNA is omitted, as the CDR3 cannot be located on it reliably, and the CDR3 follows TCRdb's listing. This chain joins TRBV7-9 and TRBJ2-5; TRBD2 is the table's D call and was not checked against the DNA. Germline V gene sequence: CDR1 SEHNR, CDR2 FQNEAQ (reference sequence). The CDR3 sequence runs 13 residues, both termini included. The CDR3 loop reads CASSYVAGGSAPT.

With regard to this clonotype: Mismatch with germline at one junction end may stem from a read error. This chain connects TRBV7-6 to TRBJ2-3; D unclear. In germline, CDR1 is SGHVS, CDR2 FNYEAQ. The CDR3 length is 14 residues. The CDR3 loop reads CASSLARCPDTQHF. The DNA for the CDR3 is TGTGCCAGCAGCTTAGCGAGATGTCCCGATACGCAGCACTTT.

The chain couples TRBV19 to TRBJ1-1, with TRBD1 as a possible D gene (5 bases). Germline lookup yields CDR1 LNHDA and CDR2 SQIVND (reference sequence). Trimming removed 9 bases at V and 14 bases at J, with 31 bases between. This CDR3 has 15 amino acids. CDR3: CASSLDRTGNNEPFF. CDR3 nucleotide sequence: TGTGCCAGCAGCTTAGATCGCACAGGCAACAATGAACCGTTCTTT. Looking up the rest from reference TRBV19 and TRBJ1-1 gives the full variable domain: DGGITQSPKYLFRKEGQNVTLSCEQNLNHDAMYWYRQDPGQGLRLIYYSQIVNDFQKGDIAEGYSVSREKKESFPLTVTSAQKNPTAFYLCASSLDRTGNNEPFFGQGTRLTVV.

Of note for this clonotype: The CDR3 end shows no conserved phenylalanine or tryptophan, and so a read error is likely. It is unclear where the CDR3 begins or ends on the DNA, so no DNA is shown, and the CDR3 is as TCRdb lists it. The CDR3 is CASSSAAVRKAMQ. The J gene is TRBJ1-1, the V gene TRBV7-8. The germline CDR1 and CDR2 sequences are SGHVS and FQNEAQ. The CDR3 has 13 residues if both end residues are counted.

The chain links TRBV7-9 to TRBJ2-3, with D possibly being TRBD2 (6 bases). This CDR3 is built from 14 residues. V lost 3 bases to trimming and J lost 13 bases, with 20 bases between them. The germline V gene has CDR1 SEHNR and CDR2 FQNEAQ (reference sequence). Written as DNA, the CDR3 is TGTGCCAGCAGCTTTCAAGGAAGTGGGGGGAGCGAGTATTTT. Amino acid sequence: CASSFQGSGGSEYF.

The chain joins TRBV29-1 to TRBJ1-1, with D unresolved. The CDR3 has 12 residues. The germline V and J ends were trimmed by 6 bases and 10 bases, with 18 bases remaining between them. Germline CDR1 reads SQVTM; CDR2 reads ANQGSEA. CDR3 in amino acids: CSVPGTGGRAFF. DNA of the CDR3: TGCAGCGTCCCGGGCACGGGAGGTCGAGCTTTCTTT.

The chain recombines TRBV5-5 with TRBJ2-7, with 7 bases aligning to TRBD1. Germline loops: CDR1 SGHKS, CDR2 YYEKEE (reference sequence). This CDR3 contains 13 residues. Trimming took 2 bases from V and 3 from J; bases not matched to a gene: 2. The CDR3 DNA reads TGTGCCAGCAGCTTCGGGACAGACTACGAGCAGTACGTC. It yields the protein CASSFGTDYEQYV.

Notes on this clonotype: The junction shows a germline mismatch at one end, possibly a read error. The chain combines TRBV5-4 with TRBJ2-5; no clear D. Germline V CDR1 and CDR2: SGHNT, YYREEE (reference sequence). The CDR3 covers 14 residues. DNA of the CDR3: TGTGCCACCAGCTGGGGTTCCGCCCAAGAGACCCAGTACTTC. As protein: CATSWGSAQETQYF.

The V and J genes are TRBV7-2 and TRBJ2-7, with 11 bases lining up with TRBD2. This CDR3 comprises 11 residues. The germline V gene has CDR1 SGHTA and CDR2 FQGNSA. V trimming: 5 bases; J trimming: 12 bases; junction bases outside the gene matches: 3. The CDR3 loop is CASSPLAGGYV. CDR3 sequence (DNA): TGTGCCAGCAGCCCCCTAGCGGGAGGGTACGTC.